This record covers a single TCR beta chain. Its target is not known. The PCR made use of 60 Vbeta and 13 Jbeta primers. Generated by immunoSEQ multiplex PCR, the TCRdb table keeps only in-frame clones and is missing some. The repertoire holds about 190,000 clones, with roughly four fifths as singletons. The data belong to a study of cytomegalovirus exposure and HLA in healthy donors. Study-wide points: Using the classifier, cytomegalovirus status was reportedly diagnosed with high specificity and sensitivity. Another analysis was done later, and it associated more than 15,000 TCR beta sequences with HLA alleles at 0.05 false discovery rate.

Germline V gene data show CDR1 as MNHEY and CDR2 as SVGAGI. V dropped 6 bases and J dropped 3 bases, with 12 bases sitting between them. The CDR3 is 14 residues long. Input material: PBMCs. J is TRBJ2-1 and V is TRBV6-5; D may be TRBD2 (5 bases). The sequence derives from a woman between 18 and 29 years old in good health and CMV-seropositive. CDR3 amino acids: CASSWRHRYNEQFF. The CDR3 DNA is TGTGCCAGCAGCTGGAGGCACCGCTACAATGAGCAGTTCTTC.